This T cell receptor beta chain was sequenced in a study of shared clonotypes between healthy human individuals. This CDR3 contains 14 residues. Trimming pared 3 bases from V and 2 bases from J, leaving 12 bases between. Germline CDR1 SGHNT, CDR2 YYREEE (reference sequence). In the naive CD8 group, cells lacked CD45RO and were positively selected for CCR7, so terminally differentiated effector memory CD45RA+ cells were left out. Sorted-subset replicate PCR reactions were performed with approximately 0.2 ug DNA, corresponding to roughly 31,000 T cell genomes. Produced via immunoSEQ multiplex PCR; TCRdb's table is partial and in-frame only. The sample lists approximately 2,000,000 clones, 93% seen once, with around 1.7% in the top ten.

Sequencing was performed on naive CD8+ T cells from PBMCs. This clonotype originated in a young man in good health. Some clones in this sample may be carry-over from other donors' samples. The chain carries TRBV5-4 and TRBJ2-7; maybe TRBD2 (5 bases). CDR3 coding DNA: TGTGCCAGCAGCTCATGGACTGTACCCTACGAGCAGTACTTC. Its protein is CASSSWTVPYEQYF.